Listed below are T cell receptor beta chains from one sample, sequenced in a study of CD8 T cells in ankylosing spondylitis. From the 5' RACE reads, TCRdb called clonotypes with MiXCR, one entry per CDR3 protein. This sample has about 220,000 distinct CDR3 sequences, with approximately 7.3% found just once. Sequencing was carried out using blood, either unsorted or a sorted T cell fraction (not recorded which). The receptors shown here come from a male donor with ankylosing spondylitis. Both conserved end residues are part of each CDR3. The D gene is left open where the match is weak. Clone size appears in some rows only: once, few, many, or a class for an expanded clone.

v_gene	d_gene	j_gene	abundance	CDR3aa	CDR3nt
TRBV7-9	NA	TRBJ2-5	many	CASSSPTPKTQYF	TGTGCCAGCAGTTCCCCGACTCCGAAGACCCAGTACTTC
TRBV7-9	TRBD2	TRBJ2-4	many	CASSPGRVDIQYF	TGTGCCAGCAGTCCTGGGAGGGTTGACATTCAGTACTTC
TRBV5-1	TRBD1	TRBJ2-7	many	CASSLVGQTYEQYF	TGCGCCAGCAGCTTGGTGGGACAGACCTACGAGCAGTACTTC
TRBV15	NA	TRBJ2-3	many	CATSRAGVTDTQYF	TGTGCCACCAGCAGAGCAGGGGTCACAGATACGCAGTATTTT
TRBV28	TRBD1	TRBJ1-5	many	CASDSGQGGQPQHF	TGTGCCAGCGATTCCGGACAGGGGGGGCAGCCCCAGCATTTT
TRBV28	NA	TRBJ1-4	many	CASSQENSYSKLFF	TGTGCCAGCAGTCAGGAGAACAGCTACAGCAAACTGTTTTTT
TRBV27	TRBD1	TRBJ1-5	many	CASSSGTGFEPQHF	TGTGCCAGCAGTTCCGGGACAGGGTTTGAGCCCCAGCATTTT
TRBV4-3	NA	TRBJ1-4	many	CASSQEMGEKLFF	TGCGCCAGCAGCCAAGAGATGGGTGAAAAACTGTTTTTT
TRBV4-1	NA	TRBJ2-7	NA	CASRGTLYEQYF	TGCGCCAGCAGGGGGACCCTTTACGAGCAGTACTTC
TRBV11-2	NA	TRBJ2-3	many	CASSLGAGTGDTQYF	TGTGCCAGCAGCTTAGGCGCGGGTACGGGTGATACGCAGTATTTT
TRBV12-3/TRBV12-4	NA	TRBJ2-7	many	CASSPSHGFSYEQYF	TGTGCCAGCAGTCCCTCTCACGGGTTCTCCTACGAGCAGTACTTC
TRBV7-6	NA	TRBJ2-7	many	CASSLKQGSDEQYF	TGTGCCAGCAGCTTAAAACAGGGCAGCGACGAGCAGTACTTC
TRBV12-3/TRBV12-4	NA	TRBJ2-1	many	CASSTPQRVGVYNEQFF	TGTGCCAGCAGCACCCCCCAACGGGTGGGAGTCTACAATGAGCAGTTCTTC
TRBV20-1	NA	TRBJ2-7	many	CSATRAGRLIHEQYF	TGCAGTGCTACCCGTGCTGGCCGCCTAATCCACGAGCAGTACTTC
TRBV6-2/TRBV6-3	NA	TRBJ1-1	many	CASSYGRDTFPFF	TGTGCCAGCAGTTACGGGAGGGACACCTTTCCTTTCTTT
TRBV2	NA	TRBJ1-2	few	CASREAGLYGYTF	TGTGCCAGCAGGGAAGCAGGTCTCTATGGCTACACCTTC
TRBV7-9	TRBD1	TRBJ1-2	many	CASSLAQGADGYTF	TGTGCCAGCAGCTTAGCCCAGGGGGCAGATGGCTACACCTTC
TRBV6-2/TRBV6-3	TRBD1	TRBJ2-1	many	CASSHRGLNFNEQFF	TGTGCCAGCAGTCACAGGGGGCTTAACTTCAATGAGCAGTTCTTC
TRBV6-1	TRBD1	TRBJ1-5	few	CASSPTTGYGGQPQHF	TGTGCCAGCAGTCCAACGACAGGGTATGGAGGTCAGCCCCAGCATTTT
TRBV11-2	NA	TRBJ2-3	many	CASSLERPGSVRGTDTQYF	TGTGCCAGCAGCTTAGAACGCCCAGGGTCCGTTAGGGGCACAGATACGCAGTATTTT
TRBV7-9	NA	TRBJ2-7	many	CASSFGPSGYEQYF	TGTGCCAGCAGCTTTGGGCCAAGCGGGTACGAGCAGTACTTC
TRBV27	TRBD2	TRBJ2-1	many	CASSLGTSYNEQFF	TGTGCCAGCAGTTTAGGGACTAGTTACAATGAGCAGTTCTTC
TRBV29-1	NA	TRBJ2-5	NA	CSVVPGGETQYF	TGCAGCGTTGTGCCCGGCGGGGAGACCCAGTACTTC
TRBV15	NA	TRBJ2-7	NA	CATSLRTSWGEQYF	TGTGCCACCAGTCTCCGGACCTCATGGGGCGAGCAGTACTTC
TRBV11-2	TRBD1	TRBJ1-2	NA	CASSPHRGFNYGYTF	TGTGCCAGCAGCCCACACAGGGGTTTTAACTATGGCTACACCTTC
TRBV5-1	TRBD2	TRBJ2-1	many	CASSFGAGERFF	TGCGCCAGCAGCTTCGGGGCGGGGGAGAGGTTCTTC
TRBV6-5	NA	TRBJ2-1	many	CASSLGVRGNEQFF	TGTGCCAGCAGTTTAGGTGTAAGGGGCAATGAGCAGTTCTTC
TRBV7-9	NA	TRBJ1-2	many	CASSLRGQQANYGYTF	TGTGCCAGCAGCTTACGCGGACAGCAAGCTAACTATGGCTACACCTTC
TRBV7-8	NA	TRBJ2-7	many	CASSASVYPSSYEQYF	TGTGCCAGCAGCGCATCGGTCTACCCTAGCTCCTACGAGCAGTACTTC
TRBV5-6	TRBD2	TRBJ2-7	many	CASSLVAGERSYEQYF	TGTGCCAGCAGCCTAGTAGCGGGAGAAAGATCCTACGAGCAGTACTTC
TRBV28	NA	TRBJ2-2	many	CASSFHLGSRDTGELFF	TGTGCCAGCAGTTTCCATTTAGGGAGCCGGGACACCGGGGAGCTGTTTTTT
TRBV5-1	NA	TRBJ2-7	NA	CASSLGPGSGHYEQYF	TGCGCCAGCAGCTTGGGTCCGGGGTCGGGGCACTACGAGCAGTACTTC
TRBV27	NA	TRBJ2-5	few	CASSLQNQETQYF	TGTGCCAGCAGTTTACAGAACCAAGAGACCCAGTACTTC
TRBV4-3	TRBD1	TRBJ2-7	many	CASSLGTGTYEQYF	TGTGCCAGCAGCTTAGGGACAGGGACCTACGAGCAGTACTTC
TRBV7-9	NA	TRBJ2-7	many	CASSLSATYEQYF	TGTGCCAGCAGCTTAAGCGCTACCTACGAGCAGTACTTC
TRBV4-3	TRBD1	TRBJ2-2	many	CASSQEGQGRLNTWELFF	TGCGCCAGCAGCCAAGAGGGACAGGGAAGATTGAACACCTGGGAGCTGTTTTTT
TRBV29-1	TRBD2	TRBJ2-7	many	CSVGGDAPYEQYF	TGCAGCGTGGGGGGGGACGCCCCCTACGAGCAGTACTTC
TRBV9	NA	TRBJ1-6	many	CASSAMGSLTYNSPLHF	TGTGCCAGCAGCGCCATGGGCAGTCTAACCTATAATTCACCCCTCCACTTT
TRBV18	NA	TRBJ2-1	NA	CASSLRVGGPYNEQFF	TGTGCCAGCTCACTACGCGTGGGGGGCCCCTACAATGAGCAGTTCTTC
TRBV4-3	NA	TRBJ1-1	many	CASSPLLNTEAFF	TGCGCCAGCAGCCCTCTCCTAAACACTGAAGCTTTCTTT
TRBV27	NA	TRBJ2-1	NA	CASSLRTPKYNEQFF	TGTGCCAGCAGTCTACGGACACCAAAGTACAATGAGCAGTTCTTC
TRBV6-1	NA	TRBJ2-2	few	CASSPDSNPGELFF	TGTGCCAGCAGTCCGGACTCGAACCCCGGGGAGCTGTTTTTT
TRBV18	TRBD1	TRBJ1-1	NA	CASSLPGGSYTEAFF	TGTGCCAGCTCACTGCCAGGGGGCTCGTACACTGAAGCTTTCTTT
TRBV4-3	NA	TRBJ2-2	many	CASSQARQLDNTGELFF	TGCGCCAGCAGCCAAGCCAGACAGTTGGATAACACCGGGGAGCTGTTTTTT
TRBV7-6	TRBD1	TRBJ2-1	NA	CASSLVGDRGQFF	TGTGCCAGCAGCTTAGTAGGAGACAGGGGGCAGTTCTTC
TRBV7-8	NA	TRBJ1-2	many	CASSLMVSLVYGYTF	TGTGCCAGCAGCTTAATGGTCAGCCTGGTCTATGGCTACACCTTC
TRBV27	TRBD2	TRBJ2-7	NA	CASSLSLAAYEQYF	TGTGCCAGCAGTTTGAGCCTAGCGGCTTACGAGCAGTACTTC
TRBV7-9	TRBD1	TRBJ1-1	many	CASSPPGQGAPEAFF	TGTGCCAGCAGCCCCCCGGGACAGGGGGCCCCTGAAGCTTTCTTT
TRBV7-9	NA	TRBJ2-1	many	CASSLEEEQFF	TGTGCCAGCAGCTTAGAGGAAGAGCAGTTCTTC
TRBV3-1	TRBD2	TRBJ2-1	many	CASSLLAGPSYNEQFF	TGTGCCAGCAGTTTGCTAGCGGGCCCCTCCTACAATGAGCAGTTCTTC
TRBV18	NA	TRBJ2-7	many	CASSLGTWDLGYEQYF	TGTGCCAGCTCCCTTGGGACATGGGACTTAGGTTACGAGCAGTACTTC
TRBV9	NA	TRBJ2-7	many	CASSKGGTYEQYF	TGTGCCAGCAGCAAAGGAGGAACCTACGAGCAGTACTTC
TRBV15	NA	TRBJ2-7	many	CATSRDLLDGGDDLEQYF	TGTGCCACCAGCAGAGATCTATTAGATGGGGGAGACGATCTAGAGCAGTACTTC